Below are 7 T cell receptor beta chains sequenced from a single sample in a study of CD8 T cells in ankylosing spondylitis. Each CDR3 protein gets one entry after TCRdb re-called the 5' RACE reads with MiXCR. The sample has more than 200,000 distinct CDR3 sequences, roughly a quarter seen once. Sequencing used blood, either unsorted or a sorted T cell fraction (not recorded which). All receptors derive from a male donor with ankylosing spondylitis or in good health (not recorded which).

This clonotype was observed at least ten times. The chain links TRBV18 to TRBJ1-5, with D unresolved. Trimming removed 0 bases from V and 0 bases from J, with 12 bases in between. Per the germline V gene, CDR1 is KGHSH and CDR2 is LQKENI. The CDR3 spans 17 residues. CDR3 DNA: TGTGCCAGCTCACCACCGGCGGGAATCTATAGCAATCAGCCCCAGCATTTT. Amino acid sequence: CASSPPAGIYSNQPQHF. Looking up the rest from reference TRBV18 and TRBJ1-5 gives the full variable domain: NAGVMQNPRHLVRRRGQEARLRCSPMKGHSHVYWYRQLPEEGLKFMVYLQKENIIDESGMPKERFSAEFPKEGPSILRIQQVVRGDSAAYFCASSPPAGIYSNQPQHFGDGTRLSIL.

V and J are TRBV20-1 and TRBJ2-5; D assignment may be TRBD1 or TRBD2 (7 bases each). Germline V lookup: CDR1 DFQATT, CDR2 SNEGSKA (reference sequence). This CDR3 has 14 residues. Trimming stripped 6 bases from V and 5 bases from J, with 19 bases between. The CDR3 protein is CSANRGLTSETQYF. The CDR3 nucleotides read TGCAGTGCAAACAGGGGACTAACGAGTGAGACCCAGTACTTC.

The sample holds a few counts of this clonotype. This chain uses TRBV20-1 with TRBJ2-5, with TRBD2 matching over 13 bases. The CDR3 is made up of 16 amino acids. Per the germline V gene, CDR1 is DFQATT and CDR2 is SNEGSKA (reference sequence). V was pared by 6 bases and J by 5 bases, with 12 bases of the junction left unmatched. CDR3 coding DNA: TGCAGTGCCCGTGGACTAGCGGGGGTAGAGGGGGAGACCCAGTACTTC. Protein: CSARGLAGVEGETQYF.

The gene calls are TRBV30 and TRBJ2-2, with 7 nucleotides matching TRBD1. V shed 5 bases and J 13 bases; nucleotides not matched to a gene: 7. Germline loops: CDR1 GTSNPN, CDR2 SVGIG (reference sequence). This CDR3 is built from 11 residues. The CDR3 DNA reads as TGTGCCTGGGGACCCGACAGGGCGCTGTTTTTT. Protein product: CAWGPDRALFF.

This clonotype has more than one count but fewer than ten. The CDR3 protein is CATSRGTAGETQYF. In DNA, the CDR3 is TGTGCCACCAGCAGAGGGACAGCCGGAGAGACCCAGTACTTC. The chain joins TRBV15 to TRBJ2-5; a weak D match, TRBD1 (6 bases). V was cut by 1 base and J by 4 bases, with 10 bases left in between. Germline CDR1 and CDR2: LNHNV and YYDKDF (reference sequence). The CDR3 spans 14 residues.

This clonotype came up many times. This rearrangement joins TRBV7-9 to TRBJ2-7; 8 bases fit TRBD1. Germline V CDR1 and CDR2: SEHNR, FQNEAQ (reference sequence). The CDR3 contains 14 residues. The V gene end was trimmed by 5 bases and the J gene end by 6 bases; junction bases not matched to a gene: 9. CDR3 sequence reads: CASSDTSTGGEQYF. Here the CDR3 DNA reads TGTGCCAGCAGCGACACGAGTACAGGGGGCGAGCAGTACTTC.

V gene TRBV6-5 combines with J gene TRBJ2-1; D possibly uses TRBD1 or TRBD2 (5 bases each). The V and J ends lost 6 bases and 0 bases respectively, with 12 bases between them. Germline CDR1 MNHEY, CDR2 SVGAGI. This CDR3 contains 15 residues. The CDR3 DNA follows: TGTGCCAGCAGCTCTACTGGGGGCTCCTACAATGAGCAGTTCTTC. It yields the protein CASSSTGGSYNEQFF.